This TCR beta chain was retrieved from a study of T cells in Graves' hyperthyroidism and ophthalmopathy (dated by TCRdb to the late 2010s). Background on the whole study: Peripheral blood samples were taken at initial diagnosis, before any treatment was given. A discovery cohort of roughly 96 patients, fewer than 50 with Graves' ophthalmopathy and roughly 59 with stable Graves' hyperthyroidism, was used to find distinguishing TCR V-J signatures. According to the paper, TCR Vbeta CDR3 sequencing was carried out on some 130 peripheral blood samples, which came from around 43 ophthalmopathy, around 75 hyperthyroidism and roughly 17 progressor patients. The 95 to 100 discovery patients were randomly divided into training and test sets at a 7:3 ratio. Thyroid tissue and blood T-cell repertoires from roughly six Graves' hyperthyroidism patients were also compared in the study. Once sampling was done, hyperthyroidism patients were given methimazole at a starting dose of 30 mg daily, whereas ophthalmopathy patients were given high-dose intravenous methylprednisolone. Whether ophthalmopathy could be predicted prospectively was tested in an independent validation cohort made up of 18 to 20 hyperthyroidism patients plus 17 patients who later progressed to ophthalmopathy.

Ophthalmopathy patients had moderately to severely active disease, Clinical Activity Score of at least 3, NOSPECS grade of at least 4, and duration under 3 months. Exclusion was applied to patients with uncontrolled infections, other autoimmune diseases, pregnancy or lactation. Diagnoses relied on clinical symptoms, serum thyroxine and TRAb, thyroid ultrasound and orbital computed tomography. PBMCs were isolated from more than 8 ml of fresh peripheral blood by Ficoll-Paque density gradient centrifugation. Total RNA was extracted using Trizol reagent, and RNA quality was assessed on an Agilent 2100 Bioanalyzer. General study outcomes and caveats: In validation, the model predicted progression to ophthalmopathy with around 71% sensitivity and over 72% specificity, a median of 6.5 months before onset. Most expanded thyroid clonotypes (frequency above 0.001) were also found in blood, which suggests that blood repertoires may mirror thyroid immune responses. No statistical method was used to fix the sample size in advance, and group allocation was not hidden from the investigators. In cross-validation, a model built on a 13 V-J signature told ophthalmopathy apart from stable hyperthyroidism with approximately 90% sensitivity and roughly 82% specificity, and in testing the same model reached 80%/75%.

Deletion took 3 bases off V and 3 bases off J, with a span of 15 bases between the germline ends. CDR3 length: 16 amino acids, cysteine to phenylalanine. The kept DNA is CDR3 alone, 48 bases in frame from the first base. CDR1 and CDR2 were assigned from the germline V gene as SNHLY and FYNNEI. Amplification of TCR beta CDR3 regions was carried out from RNA transcripts. A first-round RT-PCR of the TCR CDR3 used the HTBI primer set with the Qiagen OneStep RT-PCR kit. Libraries were constructed in a second round of multiplex PCR, after which size selection and purification were carried out. Libraries were sequenced paired-end with 100 bp reads on an Illumina HiSeq2000. From the authors' description of their analysis: SOAPnuke was used to process the raw data, throwing out any read that contained adapters or uncalled bases, had a mean Phred below 15, or lacked an exact constant-primer or identifier match. COPE v1.2.5 was used to merge high-quality paired reads, and clonotypes were defined as unique nucleotide sequences. MiTCR v1.1 was used to align the clonotypes against IMGT TRBV, TRBD and TRBJ reference segments. The analysis included only V-J combinations with a frequency above 0.0001, which together covered 98% to 99.2% of the repertoires. A TCS score was defined as the ratio of F50 (clonal expansion) to E x V (chaos), with BLOSUM62-based TCRdist applied between CDR3 peptides within each V-J. Welch's t-statistics and random forest reduced roughly 500 V-J features to fewer than 15, which were used in a naive Bayes classifier (R e1071). The public reads were run again by TCRdb, first through fastp at Q25 and then through MiXCR, and only productive beta chains were kept. Records with the same CDR3 protein are collapsed into one entry carrying the most frequent genes and DNA. TCRdb, rather than the study authors, made the V and J calls. The sample table records approximately 400,000 distinct CDR3 sequences; 11% to 15% of these occur just once. The top ten clonotypes cover 25% to 30% of the sample.

In this sample, this clonotype turned up a few times. Which antigen it targets is not known. The record has no base qualities; no much larger clone is one base away. The V and J segments used are TRBV2 and TRBJ2-1; tentative D gene TRBD2, with 6 bases matching. The sequenced sample was blood. The sequence came from a man aged 50 or older with Graves' ophthalmopathy. The sequenced DNA: TGTGCCAGCAGTGATGGGGGAGCGGGCCGCTACAATGAGCAGTTCTTC. The encoded protein is CASSDGGAGRYNEQFF.